A single sample gave rise to the 8 T cell receptor beta chains below, sequenced in a study of blood T cell repertoires in COVID-19. Clones were read by immunoSEQ multiplex PCR, and TCRdb kept only the in-frame ones, dropping some. The sample holds 400,000 to 550,000 clones; 70% to 90% are singletons and the top ten take just under 2%. The sample consisted of PBMCs or T cells enriched from blood (not recorded which). These receptors were obtained from a woman under 30 with acute COVID-19.

This rearrangement joins TRBV18 to TRBJ1-5; D call uncertain. Germline CDR1 KGHSH, CDR2 LQKENI. The CDR3 is made up of 14 amino acids. Trimming cost V 1 base and J 0 bases, with 4 bases left between them. Here the CDR3 reads CASSPLFSNQPQHF. As DNA, the CDR3 is TGTGCCAGCTCACCACTCTTTAGCAATCAGCCCCAGCATTTT.

The chain combines TRBV5-1 with TRBJ1-3, with 10 bases lining up with TRBD1. V lost 0 bases, J lost 6 bases, and 6 bases stayed unmatched. Germline V gives CDR1 SGHRS, CDR2 YFSETQ. The CDR3 covers 16 residues. The CDR3 bases are TGCGCCAGCAGCTTGGGACCCGGGACAGGGGTAAACACCATATATTTT. Translating gives CASSLGPGTGVNTIYF. Using reference TRBV5-1 and TRBJ1-3 for the parts outside the CDR3, the full variable domain is KAGVTQTPRYLIKTRGQQVTLSCSPISGHRSVSWYQQTPGQGLQFLFEYFSETQRNKGNFPGRFSGRQFSNSRSEMNVSTLELGDSALYLCASSLGPGTGVNTIYFGEGSWLTVV.

The chain is built from TRBV18 and TRBJ2-2; 8 positions agree with TRBD1. The CDR3 loop spans 15 amino acids. V dropped 2 bases and J dropped 5; count of bases not matched to a gene: 4. Germline assignment: CDR1 KGHSH and CDR2 LQKENI. CDR3 in amino acids: CASSPSTGGTGELFF. CDR3 DNA: TGTGCCAGCTCACCAAGTACAGGGGGTACCGGGGAGCTGTTTTTT. Supplemented by reference TRBV18 and TRBJ2-2, the full variable domain reads NAGVMQNPRHLVRRRGQEARLRCSPMKGHSHVYWYRQLPEEGLKFMVYLQKENIIDESGMPKERFSAEFPKEGPSILRIQQVVRGDSAAYFCASSPSTGGTGELFFGEGSRLTVL.

The V call is TRBV7-8, the J call TRBJ2-1, with TRBD1 matching 9 bases. The CDR3 runs to 13 residues. Germline V gene lookup returns CDR1 SGHVS and CDR2 FQNEAQ. J was trimmed by 11 bases and V by 5 bases; bases with no gene match: 7. This chain's CDR3 is CASSPAGQGKQFF. CDR3 bases: TGTGCCAGCAGCCCCGCGGGACAGGGAAAGCAGTTCTTC.

V usage is TRBV10-3 and J usage is TRBJ1-5; a weak D match, TRBD1 (6 bases). The germline CDR1 and CDR2 sequences are ENHRY and SYGVKD. The CDR3 loop spans 13 amino acids. The V end was cut by 2 bases, the J end by 7 bases, with 9 bases between. CDR3 protein: CAISEGGLQPQHF. The CDR3 region has the DNA TGTGCCATCAGTGAGGGGGGCCTACAGCCCCAGCATTTT.

The V and J genes are TRBV4-3 and TRBJ2-1, with 15 bases fitting TRBD2. The CDR3 spans 18 residues. CDR1 and CDR2 (germline): LGHNA, YSLEER. J gave up 7 bases and V 0 bases, and 7 bases lay outside the gene matches. The DNA of the CDR3 is TGCGCCAGCAGCCAAGAGCCACCGGGACTAGCGGGAGGTAATGAGCAGTTCTTC. Translation gives CASSQEPPGLAGGNEQFF.

There are a few counts of this clone. The sample contains more than one DNA sequence encoding this CDR3. The chain joins TRBV19 to TRBJ1-5, with a tentative D call TRBD1 (6 bases). Per the germline V gene, CDR1 is LNHDA and CDR2 is SQIVND (reference sequence). Trimming removed 1 base at V and 2 bases at J, with 6 bases between. The CDR3 is 14 residues long. This CDR3 reads CASSIAGGNQPQHF. The CDR3 DNA follows: TGTGCCAGTAGTATAGCAGGGGGCAATCAGCCCCAGCATTTT.

The chain employs TRBV6-5 and TRBJ1-5, with a tentative D call TRBD1 (5 bases). V gave up 4 bases and J gave up 6 bases, with 19 bases separating them. The germline gives CDR1 MNHEY, CDR2 SVGAGI. The CDR3 spans 16 residues. The CDR3 DNA reads as TGTGCCAGCAGTTTGAGTCGGGGGTTGGGGAGTCAGCCCCAGCATTTT. Translation: CASSLSRGLGSQPQHF.